This T cell receptor (beta chain) emerged from a study of cytomegalovirus exposure and HLA in healthy donors (dated by TCRdb to the late 2010s). Broadly, across the study: In an earlier analysis of under 750 of the donors, 276 Gb of sequence data and 95 million to 130 million unique TCR beta sequences from 180 million or so T cells were reported. HLA typing covered class I and class II loci at four-digit resolution. A later genetic analysis took genome-wide SNP genotypes for about 55% of the roughly 670 donors and used that subset as a discovery cohort. Because of strong linkage in the cohort, a few DR-DQ haplotypes were treated as single units for association and clustering. Typing coverage varied by locus: roughly 620-630 donors for A, B, C, DRB1 and DQB1; approximately 500 for DQA1; more than 600 for DPA1; approximately 470 for DPB1. Alongside the repertoire data, information on donor age, sex, ethnicity and CMV serostatus was compiled. In an earlier analysis of 587 of the donors, high-throughput TCR beta sequencing was used to judge whether each TCR beta V gene segment behaved as functional or pseudogenic. To predict cytomegalovirus infection status, the study combined high-throughput TCR immunosequencing, statistical association of individual TCRs with disease status, and machine learning. Along with the 666-subject first cohort, a separate validation cohort of around 110 different subjects was used. Of the roughly 400 genotyped donors, 65% to 90% fell in the genetic ancestry cluster associated with self-reported Caucasian donors. On average, roughly 250,000 unique TCR beta nucleotide sequences were sequenced per donor among 300 to 500 genotyped donors of the cohort, with roughly 19% of those sequences being non-productive. An early release that covered roughly 600 HLA-typed donors contained approximately 300 gigabases of sequencing data and tens of millions of unique TCR sequences. In the later analysis, no new phenotypic data were used to find candidate immune exposures; instead, reliance was placed on TCR beta sequences and their occurrence across donors. All discovery cohort repertoires had been generated on a single sequencing platform. The study aimed to test whether cataloging public T cell receptors could reveal signatures of past pathogen exposure. The study profiled the T cell repertoires of around 700 subjects by immunosequencing and related them to cytomegalovirus serostatus. To study patterns of TCR occurrence, a later analysis re-analyzed previously published TCR beta repertoires from 500 to 850 donors and added high-resolution HLA genotyping.

Libraries were prepared through the immunoSEQ multiplex PCR assay. A mixture of 60 forward primers for TCR Vbeta segments and 13 reverse primers for TCR Jbeta segments was used in the multiplex PCR. A multiplex PCR assay on genomic DNA amplified the CDR3 region of rearranged TCR beta genes. The amplified TCR beta libraries were sequenced on the Illumina HiSeq System as 87-base-pair reads. Turning to the authors' computational methods: In a later analysis, tens of millions of unique TCR beta chains were counted across the 650 to 700 repertoires, and around 10 million of these chains were shared by at least two donors. Raw reads were error-corrected and collapsed into unique sequences with a nearest-neighbor algorithm that merged closely related sequences to remove PCR and sequencing errors. To assign V, D and J gene segments, CDR3 sequences were aligned to IMGT reference sequences. For a sequence to be retained, at least a six-nucleotide match to both a V gene segment and a J gene segment was required. Rearrangements were classified as productive when the CDR3 lacked stop codons and remained in frame with V and J, and all other rearrangements were classified as non-productive. Following IMGT convention, CDR3 was defined as the stretch from the second conserved V-encoded cysteine up to the conserved J-encoded phenylalanine. Sequences without an unambiguous match to a single V gene segment were excluded from the earlier analysis of several hundred of the donors. An earlier analysis of some 610 of the donors called V segments functional above 56.7% productive rearrangements and segregating when the between-donor standard deviation exceeded 5%. To diagnose cytomegalovirus status from the catalog of TCR beta chain sequences, a statistical classification framework was built. In a later analysis, TCR nucleotide sequences were compared against IMGT/GENE-DB human TR gene sequences so that V and J genes could be assigned. Using the TCRdist pipeline, a later analysis assigned CDR3 sequences along with most-parsimonious VDJ recombination scenarios. In a later analysis, each TCR beta chain was defined by its CDR3 amino acid sequence together with its V-gene family, and reads lacking a unique V-gene family were excluded. To address suspected cross-contamination and a sequencing artifact, a later analysis removed a few hundred highly shared, low-generation-probability nucleotide sequences. In a later analysis, a clonal expansion index was calculated for each public chain from normalized within-repertoire ranks of inferred template counts. Generation probabilities in a later analysis came from a VDJ recombination model fitted to out-of-frame rearrangements, and those results were checked against IGoR. In a later analysis, hypergeometric tests were used to score TCR-TCR, TCR-HLA and TCR-CMV co-occurrence, with a repertoire-size bias correction applied to TCR pairs. In a later analysis, false discovery rates were estimated by permuting HLA or CMV assignments 20 times. In a later analysis, co-occurring TCRs were grouped using DBSCAN, with TCRdist sequence similarity added in when clustering inside HLA-allele-positive subsets. Repertoires with fewer than 30,000 or more than 120,000 public chains, plus five repertoires with anomalous nucleotide sharing, were excluded from co-occurrence clustering. In its TCRdb copy, this immuneACCESS table keeps in-frame sequences only and misses some clones. Where compared with another copy, unresolved V genes explain less than half of these, and the others have no known cause. V and J calls and clone size are those listed in that table; D and trimming were worked out from the DNA. This sample holds about 150,000 clones; 80% were observed only once. The ten most abundant clones make up 5.5% to 7.5% of the sample.

Results and caveats for the whole study, not just this receptor: Because the 87-base-pair reads could not distinguish some IMGT-functional V segments, including TRBV6-2 and TRBV6-3, those segments were excluded. A later genetic analysis reported fewer N-insertions in productive TCRs among donors in an Asian-associated ancestry cluster than the roughly 690-donor mean. This cohort had only TCR beta chains sequenced, and the lack of alpha or paired-chain data limited which features could be detected. Cytomegalovirus status was reported to be diagnosed by the classifier with high specificity and sensitivity in both the original and validation cohorts. Correlated functional status among segregating V segments might reflect linkage disequilibrium, but an unknown experimental factor could not be ruled out. A group of highly shared sequence variants was considered likely to be a technical artifact of the sequencing pipeline. According to the authors, the approach could potentially be generalized to other disease states and immunological phenotypes. The presence/absence analyses assumed that sequencing depth was roughly uniform across donors, and that assumption may not be true. An association between a missense DCLRE1C variant and V-gene and J-gene trimming of TCR beta chains was found in a later genetic analysis and replicated in an independent cohort. For the cohort, immune exposure information was limited to CMV serostatus. In a later analysis, around 17,000 TCR beta sequences were associated with specific HLA alleles at a false discovery rate of 0.05. Because some donors lacked HLA typing at each locus, the association tests relied only on the typed subset. In vitro tests confirmed that a few of the cytomegalovirus-associated TCR beta chains recognize cytomegalovirus antigens. Strong co-occurrence of HLA alleles, especially DR and DQ, made assigning TCR associations to individual alleles difficult. A later analysis found that most CMV-associated TCR beta chains appeared HLA-restricted, with HLA associations seemingly driven largely by CMV exposure. According to a later analysis, TCR association rates differed among HLA loci, with DRB1 alleles showing the most associated TCRs and HLA-C alleles showing the fewest. An earlier analysis of roughly 570 of the donors showed that most TCR beta V segments appeared in productive rearrangements either about 87% or about 30% of the time, which broadly matched IMGT annotations. While some public TCRs were present in many individuals, most TCR sequences turned up only very rarely across donors. A later analysis reported that several top co-occurrence clusters appeared linked to parvovirus B19, influenza, CMV and Epstein-Barr virus. The study gave a list of 150 to 200 TCR beta chains associated with cytomegalovirus. Because counts were too low, about 18 rarely observed V segments, including chromosome 9 orphons, were excluded from the earlier analysis of around 590 of the donors. In a later analysis, HLA-associated TCR beta chains showed more clonal expansion and lower generation probabilities than non-associated chains that were equally common. A further reported finding was that TCR beta sequences accurately predicted the HLA-A and HLA-B alleles for most subjects in the first cohort.

On this clone: There is no known antigen for this receptor. It has no much larger one-base neighbor in the sample; base qualities were not kept.

Taken from the germline V gene (reference sequence), the CDR1 and CDR2 loops are LNHDA and SQIVND. A distance of 18 bases separates the germline ends of V and J, which lose 3 bases and 6 bases respectively. Including cysteine and phenylalanine, the CDR3 has 16 amino acids. CDR3 DNA is the only sequence kept; it has 48 bases, read in frame from the first base. The cohort was made up of 500 to 800 healthy bone marrow donors. At the time of sampling, all cohort members were nominally healthy, though unrecorded immune exposures were likely present. The donor tested CMV seropositive, placing the donor among the 290 or so seropositive members of the cohort. A peripheral blood sample was collected from each donor, and TCR beta sequencing was performed on peripheral blood mononuclear cells. Genomic DNA extraction from the blood cell samples was performed with the Qiagen DNeasy Blood Extraction Kit.

The receptor's source is a young man in good health and CMV-seropositive. Specimen: PBMCs. The chain was built from TRBV19 and TRBJ2-1; the D gene is perhaps TRBD1, from 6 matching bases. Here the CDR3 is given as CASSMLGAAGLNEQFF. The sequenced DNA is TGTGCCAGTAGTATGTTGGGGGCCGCAGGTCTCAATGAGCAGTTCTTC.